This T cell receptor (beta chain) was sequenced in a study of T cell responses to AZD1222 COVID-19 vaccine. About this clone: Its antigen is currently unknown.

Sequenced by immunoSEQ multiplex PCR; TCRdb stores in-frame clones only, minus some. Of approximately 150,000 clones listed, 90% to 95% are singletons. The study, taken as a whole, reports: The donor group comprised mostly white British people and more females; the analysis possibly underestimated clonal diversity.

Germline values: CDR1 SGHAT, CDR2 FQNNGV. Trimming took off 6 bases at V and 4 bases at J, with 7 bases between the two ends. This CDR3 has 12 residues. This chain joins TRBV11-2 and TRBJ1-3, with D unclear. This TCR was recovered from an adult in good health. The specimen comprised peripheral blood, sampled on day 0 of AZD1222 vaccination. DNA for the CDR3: TGTGCCAGCAGTCTAGGGGGAAACACCATATATTTT. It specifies CASSLGGNTIYF.